What follows are 6 T cell receptor beta chains derived from one specimen sequenced in a study of T cells in Graves' hyperthyroidism and ophthalmopathy. From RNA transcripts, TCR beta CDR3 regions were amplified. The primer set for the first-round RT-PCR of the TCR CDR3 was HTBI. One entry per CDR3 protein results from TCRdb running MiXCR on the multiplex PCR reads. The table includes some 350,000 distinct CDR3 sequences, just under 25% detected once. What was sequenced was blood. These receptors were collected from a man aged 50 to 60 with Graves' hyperthyroidism.

This chain joins TRBV7-3 and TRBJ2-3; possible D gene TRBD1, 5 bases. The germline V and J ends were trimmed by 0 bases and 6 bases, with 13 bases remaining between them. The CDR3 is made up of 15 amino acids. Germline CDR1 and CDR2: SGHTA and FQGTGA. The CDR3 loop is CASSLTGQGADTQYF. As DNA, the CDR3 is TGTGCCAGCAGCTTAACTGGCCAGGGTGCGGATACGCAGTATTTT.

This clonotype was seen at least ten times. J is TRBJ2-1 and V is TRBV7-3, with 10 bases identical to TRBD2. The CDR3 spans 15 residues. With 2 bases clipped from V and 2 bases from J, the junction kept 0 bases outside the gene matches. CDR1 and CDR2 from the germline V gene are SGHTA and FQGTGA. The chain's CDR3 is CASSLLAGAYNEQFF. CDR3 bases: TGTGCCAGCAGCTTACTAGCGGGGGCCTACAATGAGCAGTTCTTC.

This clonotype appeared many times. The V gene is TRBV2, the J gene TRBJ1-1; weak D call: TRBD1 (5 bases). V was clipped by 2 bases and J by 2 bases, with 9 bases between them. The germline V gene has CDR1 SNHLY and CDR2 FYNNEI. The CDR3 contains 14 residues. The CDR3 sequence: CASSESQGNTEAFF. The CDR3, as DNA: TGTGCCAGCAGTGAAAGCCAGGGAAACACTGAAGCTTTCTTT.

This clonotype has more than one count but fewer than ten. The gene calls are TRBV20-1 and TRBJ2-1, with TRBD2 matching 9 bases. CDR1 is DFQATT, CDR2 SNEGSKA, per germline (reference sequence). This CDR3 is 16 amino acids long. V was pared by 6 bases and J by 7 bases, with 16 bases of the junction left unmatched. For the CDR3, the DNA is TGCAGTGCACCTATAGCGGGAGAAGTTGGGGCAAATGAGCAGTTCTTC. Protein product: CSAPIAGEVGANEQFF.

This clonotype was seen a handful of times. The chain combines TRBV11-2 with TRBJ1-4; weak D call: TRBD1 (5 bases). Trimming took off 5 bases at V and 5 bases at J, with 15 bases between the two ends. Germline-derived CDR1 and CDR2 are SGHAT and FQNNGV. The CDR3 is 15 residues long. CDR3 DNA: TGTGCCAGCAGCACCCCACAGGAGTTAAATGAAAAACTGTTTTTT. This gives the protein CASSTPQELNEKLFF.

This clonotype occurred a few times. This sequence joins TRBV5-1 and TRBJ2-1, with 9 bases that match TRBD1. This CDR3 has 16 amino acids. Trimming at V came to 0 bases and at J to 7 bases, leaving 8 bases not matched to a gene. The germline V gene encodes CDR1 SGHRS and CDR2 YFSETQ. The CDR3 coding sequence is TGCGCCAGCAGCTTGGCCGTCGGGACAGGGTGGAATGAGCAGTTCTTC. It encodes CASSLAVGTGWNEQFF.